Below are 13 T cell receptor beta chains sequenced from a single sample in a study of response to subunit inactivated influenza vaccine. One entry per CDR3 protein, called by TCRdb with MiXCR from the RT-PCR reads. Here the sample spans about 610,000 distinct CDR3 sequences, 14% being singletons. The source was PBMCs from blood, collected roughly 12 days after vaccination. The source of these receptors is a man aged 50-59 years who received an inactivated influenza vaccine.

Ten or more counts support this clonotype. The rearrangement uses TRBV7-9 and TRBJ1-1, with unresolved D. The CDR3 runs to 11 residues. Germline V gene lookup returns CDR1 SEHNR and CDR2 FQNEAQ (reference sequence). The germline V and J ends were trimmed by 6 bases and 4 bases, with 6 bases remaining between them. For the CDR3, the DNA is TGTGCCAGCAGAGCGAGCACTGAAGCTTTCTTT. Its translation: CASRASTEAFF.

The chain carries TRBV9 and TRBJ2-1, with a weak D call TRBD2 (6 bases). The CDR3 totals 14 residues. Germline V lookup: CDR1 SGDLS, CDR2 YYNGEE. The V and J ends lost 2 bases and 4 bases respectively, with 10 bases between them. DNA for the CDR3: TGTGCCAGCAGCGTTAGCGGAGATTACAATGAGCAGTTCTTC. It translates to CASSVSGDYNEQFF. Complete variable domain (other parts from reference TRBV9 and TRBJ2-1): DSGVTQTPKHLITATGQRVTLRCSPRSGDLSVYWYQQSLDQGLQFLIQYYNGEERAKGNILERFSAQQFPDLHSELNLSSLELGDSALYFCASSVSGDYNEQFFGPGTRLTVL.

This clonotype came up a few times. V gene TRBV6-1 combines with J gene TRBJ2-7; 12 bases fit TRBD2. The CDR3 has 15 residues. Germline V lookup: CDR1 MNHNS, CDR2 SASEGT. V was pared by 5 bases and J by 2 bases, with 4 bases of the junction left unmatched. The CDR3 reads CASSPSGRAPYEQYF. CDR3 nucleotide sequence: TGTGCCAGCAGTCCTAGCGGGAGGGCCCCCTACGAGCAGTACTTC.

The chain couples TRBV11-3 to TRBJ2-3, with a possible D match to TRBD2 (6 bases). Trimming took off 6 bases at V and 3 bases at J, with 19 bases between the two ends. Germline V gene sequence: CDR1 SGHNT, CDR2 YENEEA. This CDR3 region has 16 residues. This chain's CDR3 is CASSSPGPGVTDTQYF. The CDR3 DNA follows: TGTGCCAGCAGTTCTCCGGGCCCGGGGGTAACAGATACGCAGTATTTT.

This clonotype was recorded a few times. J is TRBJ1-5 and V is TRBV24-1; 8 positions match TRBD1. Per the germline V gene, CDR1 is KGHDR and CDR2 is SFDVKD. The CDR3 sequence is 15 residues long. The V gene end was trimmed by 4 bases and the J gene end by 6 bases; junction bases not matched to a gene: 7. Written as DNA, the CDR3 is TGTGCCACCAGTGACGCACAACAGGGGGGTCAGCCCCAGCATTTT. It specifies CATSDAQQGGQPQHF.

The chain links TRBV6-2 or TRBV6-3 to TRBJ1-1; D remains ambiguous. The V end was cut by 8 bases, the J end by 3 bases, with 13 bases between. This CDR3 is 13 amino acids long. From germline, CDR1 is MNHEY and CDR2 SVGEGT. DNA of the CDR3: TGTGCCAGCCAACGGATTGAAGACACTGAAGCTTTCTTT. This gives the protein CASQRIEDTEAFF.

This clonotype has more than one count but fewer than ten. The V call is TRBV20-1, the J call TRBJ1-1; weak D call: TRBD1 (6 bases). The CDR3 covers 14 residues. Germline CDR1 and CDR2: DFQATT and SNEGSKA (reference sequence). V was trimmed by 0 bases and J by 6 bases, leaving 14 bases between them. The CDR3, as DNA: TGCAGTGCTAGAGAGGCGGGGGCGCGAGCTGAAGCTTTCTTT. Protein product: CSAREAGARAEAFF.

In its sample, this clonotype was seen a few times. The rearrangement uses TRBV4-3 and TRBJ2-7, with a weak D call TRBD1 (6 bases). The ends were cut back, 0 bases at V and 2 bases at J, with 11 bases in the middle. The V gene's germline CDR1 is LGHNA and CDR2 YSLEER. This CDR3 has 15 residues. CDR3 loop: CASSQEETGAYEQYF. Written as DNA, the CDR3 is TGCGCCAGCAGCCAAGAGGAGACAGGAGCCTACGAGCAGTACTTC.

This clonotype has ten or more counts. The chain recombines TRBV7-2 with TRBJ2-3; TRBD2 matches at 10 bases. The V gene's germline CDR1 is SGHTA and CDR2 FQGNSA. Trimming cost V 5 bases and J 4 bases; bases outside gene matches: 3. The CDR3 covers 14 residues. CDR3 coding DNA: TGTGCCAGCAGCCCCGGACTAGCGGCAGATACGCAGTATTTT. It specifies CASSPGLAADTQYF.

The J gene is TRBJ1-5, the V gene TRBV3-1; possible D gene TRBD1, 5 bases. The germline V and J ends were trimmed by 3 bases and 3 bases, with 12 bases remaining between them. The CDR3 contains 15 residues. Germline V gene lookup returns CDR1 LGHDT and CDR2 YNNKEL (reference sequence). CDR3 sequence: CASSQGDLPNQPQHF. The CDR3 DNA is TGTGCCAGCAGCCAGGGGGACTTGCCCAATCAGCCCCAGCATTTT. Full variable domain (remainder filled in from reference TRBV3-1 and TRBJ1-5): DTAVSQTPKYLVTQMGNDKSIKCEQNLGHDTMYWYKQDSKKFLKIMFSYNNKELIINETVPNRFSPKSPDKAHLNLHINSLELGDSAVYFCASSQGDLPNQPQHFGDGTRLSIL.

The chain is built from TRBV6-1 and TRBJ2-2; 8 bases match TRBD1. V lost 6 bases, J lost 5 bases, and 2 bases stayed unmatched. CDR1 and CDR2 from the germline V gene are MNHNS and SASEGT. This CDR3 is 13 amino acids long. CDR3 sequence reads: CASRTGVTGELFF. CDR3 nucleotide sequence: TGTGCCAGCAGGACAGGGGTTACCGGGGAGCTGTTTTTT.

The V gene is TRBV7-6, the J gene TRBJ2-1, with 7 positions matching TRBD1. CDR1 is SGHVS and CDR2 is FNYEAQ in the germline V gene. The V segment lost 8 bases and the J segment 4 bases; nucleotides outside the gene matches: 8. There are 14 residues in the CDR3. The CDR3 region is CASGPWTGYNEQFF. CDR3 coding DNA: TGTGCCAGCGGGCCCTGGACAGGTTACAATGAGCAGTTCTTC.

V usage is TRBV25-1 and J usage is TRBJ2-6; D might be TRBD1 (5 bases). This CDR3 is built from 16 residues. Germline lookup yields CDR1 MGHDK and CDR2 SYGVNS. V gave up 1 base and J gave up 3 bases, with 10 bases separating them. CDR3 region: CASSELSGRGANVLTF. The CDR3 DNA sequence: TGTGCCAGCAGTGAATTATCAGGGCGTGGGGCCAACGTCCTGACTTTC.